The rows below give T cell receptor beta chains drawn from one sample of a study of beta chain features in type 1 diabetes. Repertoires were generated with immunoSEQ multiplex PCR, while TCRdb's copy carries only in-frame clones and drops some. The repertoire holds around 200,000 clones, with 13% as singletons. The sequencing sample was made of central memory CD4+ T cells from blood. Every receptor here comes from a young woman in good health. The CDR3 runs from the conserved cysteine through the conserved F or W. The D gene is left open where the match is weak.

TRBJ2-5,-,TRBV9,CASSVGVTRQETQYF
TRBJ2-1,TRBD2,TRBV13,CASSESPTSGSINEQFF
TRBJ1-5,-,TRBV28,CASRRIRASNQPQHF
TRBJ2-7,TRBD2,TRBV10-2,CASRSGRDIIYEQYF
TRBJ1-4,TRBD1,TRBV29-1,CSAGGQGEKLFF
TRBJ2-3,TRBD1,TRBV29-1,CSVVWARGQGLGTDTQYF
TRBJ2-1,TRBD2,TRBV2,CASSTGGGYNEQFF
TRBJ2-1,-,TRBV30,CAWGFMGRPQNEQFF
TRBJ1-1,TRBD1,TRBV4-1,CASSSGQGKNTEAFF
TRBJ1-4,-,TRBV29-1,CSAQGNANEKLFF
TRBJ2-1,-,TRBV7-9,CASSLGLASYNEQFF
TRBJ1-5,-,TRBV19,CASSVGSLGNQPQHF
TRBJ1-2,-,TRBV10-3,CAISESAGRKSYGYTF
TRBJ1-3,-,TRBV5-1,CASSRAGTNTIYF
TRBJ2-1,-,TRBV7-8,CASSLGGLGRHSEQFF
TRBJ2-7,-,TRBV5-4,CASSPMTGIYEQYF
TRBJ2-7,-,TRBV11-2,CASRLRRDEQYF
TRBJ2-5,TRBD2,TRBV9,CASSSGTSGRGGETQYF
TRBJ2-1,TRBD2,TRBV19,CASSRSSGRIYNEQFF
TRBJ2-1,-,TRBV10-3,CAISAGSLYNEQFF
TRBJ2-1,-,TRBV19,CASTPTRSSYNEQFF
TRBJ2-3,TRBD1,TRBV29-1,CSVGDRVTDTQYF
TRBJ1-2,TRBD1,TRBV11-2,CASSLLRDRVPYGYTF
TRBJ2-3,TRBD2,TRBV5-6,CASSLAGLAGGRTDTQYF
TRBJ2-3,-,TRBV5-1,CASSSGNPNQDTQYF
TRBJ2-7,TRBD1,TRBV27,CASKMGQSSYEQYF
TRBJ2-7,-,TRBV2,CASRTEVYEQYF
TRBJ2-1,TRBD2,TRBV28,CASARTSGRPSSYNEQFF
TRBJ2-7,-,TRBV27,CASSFRWESYEQYF
TRBJ2-4,-,TRBV7-2,CASRQTGTPKNIQYF
TRBJ2-1,-,TRBV19,CASADRTEQFF
TRBJ2-1,-,TRBV7-8,CASSYNPGWNEQFF
TRBJ2-7,-,TRBV18,CASSPWQGSSYEQYF
TRBJ2-7,TRBD1,TRBV7-3,CASSFGQGADYEQYF
TRBJ1-1,TRBD1,TRBV30,CAQTQGMNTEAFF
TRBJ1-2,-,TRBV7-9,CASSLESWRNYGYTF
TRBJ2-7,TRBD2,TRBV14,CASSQDGTSGRGLYF
TRBJ2-7,-,TRBV28,CASSSTGRQYF
TRBJ2-3,-,TRBV5-1,CASSLADRPGDTQYF
TRBJ2-2,TRBD1,TRBV5-4,CASSQRTGRAGELFF
TRBJ1-1,-,TRBV6-1,CASSTEMNTEAFF
TRBJ2-7,TRBD2,TRBV7-2,CASSLGASGSSYEQYF
TRBJ2-5,TRBD1,TRBV18,CASSPGQRETQYF
TRBJ1-1,-,TRBV5-1,CASRPGTPNTEAFF
TRBJ2-3,TRBD1,TRBV29-1,CSVEDGQARYRDTQYF
TRBJ2-1,-,TRBV30,CAWSPGSREQFF
TRBJ1-4,-,TRBV30,CAWSLPNGNEKLFF
TRBJ1-2,-,TRBV7-2,CASSLDRSGGYTF
TRBJ2-7,-,TRBV25-1,CASSEYSGGGYEQYF
TRBJ2-6,-,TRBV5-1,CASTPGSSSGANVLTF
TRBJ2-2,-,TRBV30,CAWTLVGGSGTGELFF
TRBJ2-7,TRBD2,TRBV28,CASRPGLGTYEQYF
TRBJ2-3,TRBD1,TRBV10-1,CASSVRTGSTDTQYF